The 11 T cell receptor beta chains below all came from one sample that was sequenced in a study of vaccination and CD4 T cells after COVID-19. The sample's treatment: roughly nine-day PBMC culture with coronavirus spike peptide pools or control peptides (ViraFEST assay). Their target antigens are unknown. The Oncomine TCR Beta short-read assay generated sequence data from the DNA of cultured CD4+ T cells. In TCRdb, the PCR reads were re-called with MiXCR into one record per CDR3 protein. This table holds approximately 19,000 distinct CDR3 sequences, around 44% found once. The sample in question was CD4+ T cells from blood, cultured in vitro, obtained after SARS-CoV-2 vaccination. The receptors were gathered from a human donor who had recovered from COVID-19.

This chain links TRBV2 with TRBJ1-2; TRBD1 matches 9 bases. With 6 bases clipped from V and 5 bases from J, the junction kept 1 base outside the gene matches. This CDR3 contains 12 residues. Germline V CDR1 and CDR2: SNHLY, FYNNEI. CDR3: CASRGTGYGYTF. CDR3 nucleotides: TGTGCCAGCAGGGGGACAGGGTATGGCTACACCTTC.

The V gene is TRBV11-3, the J gene TRBJ2-3, with 11 bases matching TRBD2. CDR1 and CDR2 (germline): SGHNT, YENEEA. Germline trimming cut 7 bases from V and 3 bases from J; bases unmatched to any gene: 6. The CDR3 contains 15 residues. The CDR3 DNA is TGTGCCAGCACCTCGGGACTAGCGGTTACAGATACGCAGTATTTT. Protein product: CASTSGLAVTDTQYF.

V is TRBV7-6 and J is TRBJ2-3; D not resolved. The CDR3 consists of 14 residues. The ends were cut back, 1 base at V and 2 bases at J, with 7 bases in the middle. Germline CDR1 reads SGHVS; CDR2 reads FNYEAQ. In DNA, the CDR3 is TGTGCCAGCAGCTTAGGTACAGCCACAGATACGCAGTATTTT. Its protein product is CASSLGTATDTQYF.

This clonotype was found a few times. The CDR3 DNA reads as TGTGCCAGCAGTTACGATCGGGGAGCCTATGGCTACACCTTC. Residues: CASSYDRGAYGYTF. V usage is TRBV6-5 and J usage is TRBJ1-2, with unresolved D. V lost 2 bases and J lost 4, with 11 bases in between. The CDR3 length is 14 residues. Germline lookup yields CDR1 MNHEY and CDR2 SVGAGI.

In DNA, the CDR3 is TGTGCCAGCAGTGTGGATAGGACAATCCGCACAGATACGCAGTATTTT. Protein sequence: CASSVDRTIRTDTQYF. This sequence joins TRBV2 and TRBJ2-3; TRBD1 might be the D (5 bases). CDR3 length: 16 amino acids. V was pared by 4 bases and J by 1 base, with 15 bases between. Germline CDR1 reads SNHLY; CDR2 reads FYNNEI.

This clonotype was seen a handful of times. The V and J genes are TRBV7-9 and TRBJ2-1; 11 bases align to TRBD2. The CDR3 has 13 amino acids. Germline CDR1 is SEHNR and CDR2 is FQNEAQ (reference sequence). V gave up 11 bases and J gave up 2 bases; unmatched junction bases: 2. The CDR3 spells CAVSGGAYNEQFF. CDR3 nucleotide sequence: TGTGCCGTTAGCGGGGGGGCCTACAATGAGCAGTTCTTC.

In its sample, this clonotype was seen once. The chain has TRBV20-1 and TRBJ2-4; tentatively, D is TRBD1 or TRBD2 (5 bases each). V was trimmed by 3 bases and J by 3 bases, leaving 6 bases between them. Germline CDR1 reads DFQATT; CDR2 reads SNEGSKA (reference sequence). This CDR3 is 12 amino acids long. CDR3 amino acids: CSARGDKNIQYF. In DNA, the CDR3 is TGCAGTGCTAGGGGGGACAAAAACATTCAGTACTTC.

The chain uses TRBV28 and TRBJ2-7, with D possibly being TRBD2 (6 bases). From germline, CDR1 is MDHEN and CDR2 SYDVKM. The V end lost 10 bases, the J end lost 0 bases, and 19 bases lay between the germline ends. The CDR3 consists of 15 residues. Here the CDR3 reads CATNLEGLSSYEQYF. CDR3 DNA sequence: TGTGCCACCAATCTTGAGGGACTCAGCTCCTACGAGCAGTACTTC.

The V and J genes are TRBV6-2 or TRBV6-3 and TRBJ2-7, with D perhaps matching TRBD1 or TRBD2 (5 bases each). The CDR3 is made up of 15 amino acids. The V gene lost 4 bases and the J gene lost 2 bases, with 15 bases spanning the gap. Looked up from germline, CDR1 is MNHEY and CDR2 is SVGEGT. In DNA, the CDR3 is TGTGCCAGCAGTTCCACCGGGACCGTAACCTACGAGCAGTACTTC. Residues: CASSSTGTVTYEQYF.

The V call is TRBV7-9, the J call TRBJ1-5; D may be TRBD1 (5 bases). Looked up from germline, CDR1 is SEHNR and CDR2 is FQNEAQ (reference sequence). This CDR3 region has 15 residues. Trimming cost V 3 bases and J 0 bases, with 9 bases left between them. As DNA, the CDR3 is TGTGCCAGCAGCTTGTCAGGGAATAGCAATCAGCCCCAGCATTTT. It specifies CASSLSGNSNQPQHF.

This clonotype was picked up one time. This chain links TRBV6-1 with TRBJ1-4; TRBD1 matches at 8 bases. Germline CDR1 is MNHNS and CDR2 is SASEGT. Trimming at V came to 5 bases and at J to 5 bases, leaving 7 bases not matched to a gene. The CDR3 is 15 residues long. In DNA form, the CDR3 reads TGTGCCAGCAGTCGCGACAGGGGCGAAAATGAAAAACTGTTTTTT. Protein product: CASSRDRGENEKLFF.